The 17 T cell receptor beta chains below come from one sample, sequenced in a study of cytotoxic CD8 clonotypes in ibrutinib-treated CLL. Some clones are missing from TCRdb's copy, which holds only in-frame ones; the method was immunoSEQ multiplex PCR. The sample shows roughly 220,000 clones, 79% of them seen only once. Sequencing was performed on PBMCs, taken after 12 months of ibrutinib treatment. The receptors were sampled from a human donor with chronic lymphocytic leukemia.

The V call is TRBV5-1, the J call TRBJ1-2, with TRBD1 matching over 7 bases. V lost 0 bases to trimming and J lost 3 bases; unmatched junction nucleotides: 5. Germline lookup yields CDR1 SGHRS and CDR2 YFSETQ. CDR3 length equals 15 residues. CDR3 bases: TGCGCCAGCAGCTTGGGAAGGGGGCTTGACTATGGCTACACCTTC. As protein: CASSLGRGLDYGYTF.

The rearrangement joins TRBV7-6 to TRBJ2-7, with TRBD2 matching 10 bases. The germline gives CDR1 SGHVS, CDR2 FNYEAQ. The CDR3 consists of 17 residues. V lost 0 bases, J lost 5 bases, and 10 bases stayed unmatched. The CDR3 sequence is CASSLAGSSGGPNEQYF. Written as DNA, the CDR3 is TGTGCCAGCAGCTTAGCGGGGTCTAGCGGGGGACCCAACGAGCAGTACTTC.

This clone was counted between two and nine times. The chain couples TRBV6-1 to TRBJ1-4, with a weak D call TRBD1 (6 bases). The V gene lost 0 bases and the J gene lost 10 bases, with 18 bases spanning the gap. Germline CDR1 MNHNS, CDR2 SASEGT. This CDR3 is 16 amino acids long. The CDR3 nucleotides read TGTGCCAGCAGTGAAGCGGATGGGGGGGCGCGGGGAAAACTGTTTTTT. Translation gives CASSEADGGARGKLFF.

The V and J genes are TRBV11-2 and TRBJ2-1, with D perhaps assigned TRBD1 or TRBD2 (5 bases each). Trimming shortened V by 2 bases and J by 7 bases, and 18 bases separated the two germline ends. The CDR3 runs to 16 residues. Per the germline V gene, CDR1 is SGHAT and CDR2 is FQNNGV. Here the CDR3 DNA reads TGTGCCAGCAGCTTAAGTAGGACAATAGCGTTGAATGAGCAGTTCTTC. This gives the protein CASSLSRTIALNEQFF.

The chain joins TRBV6-1 to TRBJ2-7, with 10 bases aligning to TRBD2. The V segment lost 6 bases and the J segment 3 bases; nucleotides outside the gene matches: 8. This CDR3 has 15 residues. The germline V gene has CDR1 MNHNS and CDR2 SASEGT. The CDR3 coding sequence is TGTGCCAGCAGCCATGGACTAGCGGCGTTCTACGAGCAGTACTTC. This encodes CASSHGLAAFYEQYF.

J is TRBJ1-1 and V is TRBV28, with 9 bases aligning to TRBD1. Germline V gene data show CDR1 as MDHEN and CDR2 as SYDVKM. The V and J ends lost 5 bases and 5 bases, in that order; junction bases with no gene match: 12. This CDR3 has 16 amino acids. The CDR3 region has the DNA TGTGCCAGCAGTCCCGGGGGGGGACAGGGTTGGACTGAAGCTTTCTTT. Protein sequence: CASSPGGGQGWTEAFF.

This CDR3 reads CASSEGEGGGNSPLHF. The CDR3 coding sequence is TGTGCCAGCAGTGAAGGGGAAGGCGGAGGTAATTCACCCCTCCACTTT. The chain combines TRBV6-1 with TRBJ1-6; unclear D gene. The V end lost 1 base, the J end lost 6 bases, and 13 bases lay between the germline ends. The CDR3 consists of 16 residues. Germline CDR1 MNHNS, CDR2 SASEGT.

V usage is TRBV4-2 and J usage is TRBJ2-5, with 8 bases lining up with TRBD2. Losses at the gene ends were 5 bases for V and 2 bases for J; bases not matched to a gene: 10. CDR1 and CDR2 from the germline V gene are LGHNA and YNFKEQ. This CDR3 comprises 16 residues. DNA of the CDR3: TGTGCCAGCAGCTACGAGGCCTTAGCGGGGCAAGAGACCCAGTACTTC. It specifies CASSYEALAGQETQYF.

CDR3 DNA sequence: TGTGCCAGCAGCCCTGAAGGGGGAAACGAGCAGTACTTC. Residues: CASSPEGGNEQYF. V gene TRBV7-9 combines with J gene TRBJ2-7; tentative D call: TRBD1 (6 bases). Per germline, CDR1 SEHNR and CDR2 FQNEAQ (reference sequence). The CDR3 contains 13 residues. V dropped 5 bases and J dropped 5 bases, with 13 bases sitting between them.

The chain has TRBV5-6 and TRBJ1-1, with no clear D. This CDR3 spans 13 amino acids. CDR1 is SGHDT, CDR2 YYEEEE, per germline. V lost 4 bases and J 5 bases, leaving 12 bases between the germline ends. In DNA form, the CDR3 reads TGTGCCAGCAGCCTAAGAAGGTGGACTGAAGCTTTCTTT. Its protein is CASSLRRWTEAFF. The whole variable domain, remainder taken from reference TRBV5-6 and TRBJ1-1, is DAGVTQSPTHLIKTRGQQVTLRCSPKSGHDTVSWYQQALGQGPQFIFQYYEEEERQRGNFPDRFSGHQFPNYSSELNVNALLLGDSALYLCASSLRRWTEAFFGQGTRLTVV.

The V call is TRBV11-2, the J call TRBJ2-7; possible D gene TRBD2, 6 bases. Trimming shortened V by 4 bases and J by 7 bases, and 20 bases separated the two germline ends. The CDR3 extends over 15 amino acids. Germline V CDR1 and CDR2: SGHAT, FQNNGV. This CDR3 reads CASSWGGGSAREQYF. The DNA for the CDR3 is TGTGCCAGCAGCTGGGGAGGTGGTTCAGCTAGGGAGCAGTACTTC. Using reference TRBV11-2 and TRBJ2-7 for the parts outside the CDR3, the full variable domain is EAGVAQSPRYKIIEKRQSVAFWCNPISGHATLYWYQQILGQGPKLLIQFQNNGVVDDSQLPKDRFSAERLKGVDSTLKIQPAKLEDSAVYLCASSWGGGSAREQYFGPGTRLTVT.

The chain has TRBV7-6 and TRBJ2-2; D uncertain. The CDR3 spans 14 residues. V was trimmed by 5 bases and J by 5 bases, leaving 12 bases between them. Germline V gives CDR1 SGHVS, CDR2 FNYEAQ. In DNA, the CDR3 is TGTGCCAGCAGCGCTTGGGGTGGAACCGGGGAGCTGTTTTTT. Protein sequence: CASSAWGGTGELFF.

This clone appeared a few times. The V and J genes are TRBV4-1 and TRBJ2-7, with 11 bases lining up with TRBD2. The CDR3 consists of 15 residues. CDR1 and CDR2 from the germline V gene are MGHRA and YSYEKL. V shed 4 bases and J 3 bases; nucleotides not matched to a gene: 5. The DNA of the CDR3 is TGCGCCAGCAGCCTCGGGACTAGCGGATACTACGAGCAGTACTTC. This sequence encodes CASSLGTSGYYEQYF.

This chain uses TRBV9 with TRBJ2-3; D is ambiguous. CDR1 is SGDLS and CDR2 is YYNGEE in the germline V gene. The CDR3 spans 12 residues. V dropped 3 bases and J dropped 2 bases, with 4 bases sitting between them. The CDR3 is CASSGDTDTQYF. CDR3 DNA sequence: TGTGCCAGCAGCGGGGACACAGATACGCAGTATTTT.

This sequence joins TRBV18 and TRBJ2-2; a weak D match, TRBD2 (5 bases). The V end lost 2 bases, the J end lost 2 bases, and 18 bases lay between the germline ends. The CDR3 runs 18 residues. Germline V gene sequence: CDR1 KGHSH, CDR2 LQKENI. The CDR3 is CASSPGRGGGANTGELFF. CDR3 sequence (DNA): TGTGCCAGCTCACCAGGACGAGGAGGCGGAGCTAACACCGGGGAGCTGTTTTTT.

This chain links TRBV7-9 with TRBJ2-5; D may be TRBD1 (6 bases). Looked up from germline, CDR1 is SEHNR and CDR2 is FQNEAQ (reference sequence). The CDR3 extends over 12 amino acids. V lost 8 bases and J lost 7, with 14 bases in between. CDR3 amino acids: CASGWGPGTQYF. CDR3 nucleotide sequence: TGTGCCAGCGGTTGGGGGCCTGGGACCCAGTACTTC.

J is TRBJ2-5 and V is TRBV4-2; 15 bases map to TRBD2. From germline, CDR1 is LGHNA and CDR2 YNFKEQ. This CDR3 is built from 17 residues. The trim removed 3 bases at V and 4 bases at J, leaving 6 bases unmatched. In DNA, the CDR3 is TGTGCCAGCAGCCAGGACCCGGGACTAGCGGGAGGAGAGACCCAGTACTTC. Residues: CASSQDPGLAGGETQYF.